A selection of T cell receptor beta chains follows, all from one sample in a study of blood T cell repertoires in COVID-19. Profiled with immunoSEQ multiplex PCR; TCRdb holds only in-frame clones, not every one. The profile shows 250,000 or so clones, approximately 90% of them singletons. Sample: PBMCs or T cells enriched from blood (not recorded which). The receptors stem from a man aged 35-49 years who had been exposed to COVID-19. Both conserved end residues are part of each CDR3. The D gene is left open where the match is weak. Clone size is stated in some rows and not others, as once, few, many or a class when expanded.

CDR3: CAWDRRNSPLHF
DNA: TGTGCCTGGGACAGGCGGAATTCACCCCTCCACTTT
D: NA
J: TRBJ1-6
V: TRBV30
size: NA

CDR3: CASSLQDGELFF
DNA: TGTGCCAGCAGCTTGCAGGACGGGGAGCTGTTTTTT
D: NA
J: TRBJ2-2
V: TRBV5-4
size: NA

CDR3: CSVRGDLWDNEQFF
DNA: TGCAGCGTCAGAGGGGACTTATGGGACAATGAGCAGTTCTTC
D: NA
J: TRBJ2-1
V: TRBV29-1
size: NA

CDR3: CASSLEGGWDEQYF
DNA: TGTGCCAGCAGCTTAGAAGGAGGGTGGGACGAGCAGTACTTC
D: NA
J: TRBJ2-7
V: TRBV7-9
size: once

CDR3: CASSLGQGGYGYTF
DNA: TGTGCCAGCAGTTTAGGGCAGGGGGGCTATGGCTACACCTTC
D: TRBD1
J: TRBJ1-2
V: TRBV28
size: NA

CDR3: CARSFGYLEAEQFF
DNA: TGTGCCAGAAGCTTCGGCTACCTGGAGGCTGAGCAGTTCTTC
D: NA
J: TRBJ2-1
V: TRBV5-3
size: NA

CDR3: CASSSSSGSYEQYF
DNA: TGTGCCAGCAGTTCCTCGAGCGGGTCCTACGAGCAGTACTTC
D: NA
J: TRBJ2-7
V: TRBV27
size: NA

CDR3: CATNRGAQHF
DNA: TGTGCCACAAACCGGGGGGCCCAGCATTTT
D: NA
J: TRBJ1-5
V: TRBV6-5
size: NA

CDR3: CASSQEARNEQFF
DNA: TGTGCCAGCAGCCAAGAGGCGCGGAATGAGCAGTTCTTC
D: NA
J: TRBJ2-1
V: TRBV14
size: NA

CDR3: CASSVTSGTDTQYF
DNA: TGTGCCAGTAGTGTGACTAGTGGCACAGATACGCAGTATTTT
D: NA
J: TRBJ2-3
V: TRBV19
size: few

CDR3: CSVQLAGVRNEQFF
DNA: TGCAGCGTTCAACTAGCGGGAGTCCGCAATGAGCAGTTCTTC
D: TRBD2
J: TRBJ2-1
V: TRBV29-1
size: NA

CDR3: CASSHDTNPGGADGYTF
DNA: TGCGCCAGCAGCCATGACACAAATCCAGGGGGCGCGGATGGCTACACCTTC
D: TRBD1
J: TRBJ1-2
V: TRBV4-3
size: NA

CDR3: CASNDRTSGILAEQYF
DNA: TGTGCCAGCAACGATCGGACTAGCGGGATTTTAGCCGAGCAGTACTTC
D: TRBD2
J: TRBJ2-7
V: TRBV28
size: once

CDR3: CASKGGRGYNSPLHF
DNA: TGTGCCAGCAAAGGGGGCCGAGGGTATAATTCACCCCTCCACTTT
D: TRBD1
J: TRBJ1-6
V: TRBV11-2
size: NA

CDR3: CASSLGQGGRELFF
DNA: TGTGCCAGCAGCTTGGGACAGGGGGGCAGGGAGCTGTTTTTT
D: TRBD1
J: TRBJ2-2
V: TRBV5-5
size: NA

CDR3: CASSLSVGGTDISQPQHF
DNA: TGTGCCAGCAGTTTATCGGTAGGGGGGACAGACATTTCTCAGCCCCAGCATTTT
D: TRBD1
J: TRBJ1-5
V: TRBV27
size: NA

CDR3: CASSLQFMTGELFF
DNA: TGTGCCAGCAGTTTACAGTTTATGACCGGGGAGCTGTTTTTT
D: NA
J: TRBJ2-2
V: TRBV28
size: NA

CDR3: CASSWAATNEKLFF
DNA: TGTGCCAGCAGTTGGGCCGCAACTAATGAAAAACTGTTTTTT
D: NA
J: TRBJ1-4
V: TRBV28
size: NA

CDR3: CASSVLAGGMGNEQFF
DNA: TGTGCCAGCAGCGTCTTAGCGGGAGGTATGGGGAATGAGCAGTTCTTC
D: TRBD2
J: TRBJ2-1
V: TRBV9
size: NA

CDR3: CASSLAAFGTTWGSPLHF
DNA: TGTGCCAGCAGCTTAGCCGCCTTCGGGACAACCTGGGGTTCACCCCTCCACTTT
D: NA
J: TRBJ1-6
V: TRBV7-2
size: NA

CDR3: CASSLGPSGSDIDEQFF
DNA: TGCGCCAGCAGCTTGGGTCCTAGCGGGAGTGATATAGATGAGCAGTTCTTC
D: TRBD2
J: TRBJ2-1
V: TRBV5-1
size: NA

CDR3: CASSLDTGTYGYTF
DNA: TGCGCCAGCAGCTTGGATACAGGGACCTATGGCTACACCTTC
D: NA
J: TRBJ1-2
V: TRBV5-1
size: NA

CDR3: CASSAGGLSSYEQYF
DNA: TGTGCCAGCAGCGCAGGGGGTCTTAGCTCCTACGAGCAGTACTTC
D: TRBD1
J: TRBJ2-7
V: TRBV5-4
size: NA

CDR3: CAISEKGLGLYEQFF
DNA: TGTGCCATCAGTGAGAAGGGACTAGGTCTCTATGAGCAGTTCTTC
D: TRBD2
J: TRBJ2-1
V: TRBV10-3
size: NA

CDR3: CARITQGPMNTEAFF
DNA: TGTGCAAGAATAACACAGGGACCCATGAACACTGAAGCTTTCTTT
D: NA
J: TRBJ1-1
V: TRBV12-2
size: NA

CDR3: CASSQDRLAGAYEQFF
DNA: TGCGCCAGCAGCCAAGACCGGCTAGCGGGAGCCTATGAGCAGTTCTTC
D: TRBD2
J: TRBJ2-1
V: TRBV4-3
size: NA

CDR3: CATSRGQGGYTEAFF
DNA: TGTGCCACCAGCAGAGGACAGGGAGGATACACTGAAGCTTTCTTT
D: TRBD1
J: TRBJ1-1
V: TRBV15
size: NA

CDR3: CASSLKAISSYNEQFF
DNA: TGTGCCAGCAGCTTGAAAGCTATTAGCTCCTACAATGAGCAGTTCTTC
D: NA
J: TRBJ2-1
V: TRBV5-6
size: NA

CDR3: CASSEGGWYGYTF
DNA: TGTGCCAGCAGTGAGGGAGGTTGGTATGGCTACACCTTC
D: NA
J: TRBJ1-2
V: TRBV6-1
size: NA

CDR3: CASGINRGLGGYYNSPLHF
DNA: TGTGCCAGCGGCATAAACAGGGGTTTAGGGGGGTATTATAATTCACCCCTCCACTTT
D: TRBD1
J: TRBJ1-6
V: TRBV27
size: NA

CDR3: CASKGGSSNQPQHF
DNA: TGTGCCAGCAAGGGAGGGAGTAGCAATCAGCCCCAGCATTTT
D: NA
J: TRBJ1-5
V: TRBV6-6
size: NA

CDR3: CASSRLAESSNEQFF
DNA: TGTGCCAGCAGCCGACTAGCGGAATCTTCTAATGAGCAGTTCTTC
D: TRBD2
J: TRBJ2-1
V: TRBV7-9
size: NA

CDR3: CASSTRSRVDNEQFF
DNA: TGTGCCAGCAGCACGCGTTCGAGGGTCGACAATGAGCAGTTCTTC
D: NA
J: TRBJ2-1
V: TRBV7-2
size: NA

CDR3: CASSEFAGLNYNSPLHF
DNA: TGCGCCAGCAGTGAGTTTGCGGGACTTAACTATAATTCACCCCTCCACTTT
D: NA
J: TRBJ1-6
V: TRBV10-2
size: NA

CDR3: CASSESGGRYYEQYF
DNA: TGTGCCAGCAGTGAATCTGGCGGGAGGTACTACGAGCAGTACTTC
D: TRBD2
J: TRBJ2-7
V: TRBV6-4
size: NA

CDR3: CASSLSPLGLAGDGEQYF
DNA: TGTGCCAGCAGTTTATCCCCCCTCGGACTAGCGGGAGATGGCGAGCAGTACTTC
D: TRBD2
J: TRBJ2-7
V: TRBV28
size: once

CDR3: CASSQGLGGRCNSPLHF
DNA: TGTGCCAGCAGCCAGGGATTGGGGGGTCGGTGTAATTCACCCCTCCACTTT
D: NA
J: TRBJ1-6
V: TRBV3-1/TRBV3-2
size: NA

CDR3: CASSLAVSTDTQYF
DNA: TGCGCCAGCAGCTTAGCGGTTAGCACAGATACGCAGTATTTT
D: NA
J: TRBJ2-3
V: TRBV5-1
size: NA

CDR3: CASSQGLAGVETQYF
DNA: TGTGCCAGCAGCCAGGGGCTAGCGGGAGTGGAGACCCAGTACTTC
D: TRBD2
J: TRBJ2-5
V: TRBV4-2
size: NA

CDR3: CASRDLLGGYTF
DNA: TGTGCCAGCAGGGATCTACTCGGGGGCTACACCTTC
D: NA
J: TRBJ1-2
V: TRBV28
size: NA

CDR3: CASNPDRVNEQFF
DNA: TGTGCCAGCAACCCGGACAGGGTCAATGAGCAGTTCTTC
D: TRBD1
J: TRBJ2-1
V: TRBV6-1
size: once